This T cell receptor beta chain comes out of a study of monozygotic twins with inflammatory bowel disease. There are 15 residues in the CDR3. Germline V CDR1 and CDR2: SGHRS, YFSETQ. Regarding the study as a whole: No detectable difference in repertoire similarity separated concordant from discordant twins, possibly as a result of limited power. Inverse Simpson values showed less TCRbeta diversity in IBD patients than in their healthy co-twins.

TCRdb reprocessed the 5' RACE reads; each CDR3 protein has one entry and no DNA is given. This table holds 330,000 or so distinct CDR3 sequences. Note on this clonotype: What it binds is not known.

The chain recombines TRBV5-1 with TRBJ2-7. The TCR comes from a human donor with ulcerative colitis or Crohn's disease, or a healthy co-twin of an affected twin (not recorded which). Material for sequencing was blood. CDR3 residues: CASSLAPTLTYEQYF.